This T cell receptor beta chain was observed in a study of graft-versus-host responses after intestinal transplantation. There are a few counts of this clone. The method was immunoSEQ multiplex PCR; TCRdb's version includes in-frame clones alone and lacks a portion of them. The data show approximately 20,000 clones, roughly 72% seen once. Graft-derived tissue was subjected to processing to liberate intraepithelial and lamina propria lymphocytes. The length of the CDR3 is 15 residues. Germline-derived CDR1 and CDR2 are SGHVS and FNYEAQ. Trimming at V came to 6 bases and at J to 0 bases, leaving 6 bases not matched to a gene.

The J gene is TRBJ1-1, the V gene TRBV7-6; TRBD1 agrees at 8 bases. The material was ileum tissue, obtained 12 days after intestinal transplant. The source is a human patient who received an intestinal transplant, so some T cells may come from the graft donor. For the CDR3, the DNA is TGTGCCAGCAGATCCGGACAGGGAATGAACACTGAAGCTTTCTTT. Translating gives CASRSGQGMNTEAFF.